Sequencing of this T cell receptor (beta chain) was carried out in a study of a mutant IDH1 vaccine in newly diagnosed glioma. Study as a whole: Most had both radiotherapy and temozolomide beforehand; others had only one.

CDR3 length: 15 amino acids. Germline V gene sequence: CDR1 WNHNN, CDR2 SYGVQD (reference sequence). Trimming cost V 7 bases and J 8 bases; bases outside gene matches: 9. Sample time point: baseline, week 1 (first vaccination visit). The treatment was: pre-vaccination baseline after standard-of-care therapy. New astrocytomas of WHO grade 3 or 4 that were IDH1-mutant and ATRX-lost were found in the donors. Here immunoSEQ multiplex PCR was the method, and the copy in TCRdb shows in-frame clones only, minus some. The data hold roughly 34,000 clones, with 65% to 80% observed a single time. V gene TRBV10-1 combines with J gene TRBJ1-5; the match to TRBD1 covers 12 bases. The sample was peripheral blood mononuclear cells (PBMCs), taken from a glioma patient treated with radiotherapy, temozolomide or both. This clonotype was sampled from a man aged 50-60 years with glioma. Some clones in this sample may be carry-over from other donors' samples. CDR3 bases: TGCGCCAGCAAGGGACAGGGGGCGCGCCTGGAGCCCCAGCATTTT. It codes for CASKGQGARLEPQHF.